The entry below gives a single TCR beta chain sequence along with its context. The source of the sample is a study of T-cell reconstitution after alpha-beta-depleted transplantation in children. Trimming pared 5 bases from V and 6 bases from J, leaving 17 bases between. Germline-derived CDR1 and CDR2 are PRHDT and FYEKMQ (reference sequence). The CDR3 is 14 residues long. It was with unique molecular identifiers that the TCRbeta library was prepared. TCRdb analysed the PCR reads with MiXCR anew, one entry per CDR3 protein. The sample yields roughly 500,000 distinct CDR3 sequences, roughly 18% seen once.

The material sequenced was PBMCs from the stem cell graft donor, taken from the stem cell graft. This chain uses TRBV13 with TRBJ2-7; maybe TRBD2 (6 bases). The sequence was obtained from a human donor who donated a stem cell graft to a child with acute lymphoblastic leukemia. CDR3 region: CASSTNRDSGEQYF. CDR3 coding DNA: TGTGCCAGCAGCACAAATCGGGACTCGGGCGAGCAGTACTTC. The full variable domain, in which reference TRBV13 and TRBJ2-7 provide the parts outside the CDR3, is AAGVIQSPRHLIKEKRETATLKCYPIPRHDTVYWYQQGPGQDPQFLISFYEKMQSDKGSIPDRFSAQQFSDYHSELNMSSLELGDSALYFCASSTNRDSGEQYFGPGTRLTVT.